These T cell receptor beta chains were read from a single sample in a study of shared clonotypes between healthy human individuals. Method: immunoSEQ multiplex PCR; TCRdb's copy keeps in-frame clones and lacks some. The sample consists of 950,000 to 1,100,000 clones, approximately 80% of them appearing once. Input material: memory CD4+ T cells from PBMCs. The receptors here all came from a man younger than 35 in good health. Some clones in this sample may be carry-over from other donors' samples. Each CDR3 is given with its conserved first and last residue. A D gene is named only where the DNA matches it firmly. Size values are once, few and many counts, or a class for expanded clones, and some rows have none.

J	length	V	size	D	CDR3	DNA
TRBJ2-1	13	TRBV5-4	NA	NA	CASSLARRDEQFF	TGTGCCAGCAGCTTGGCGAGACGGGATGAGCAGTTCTTC
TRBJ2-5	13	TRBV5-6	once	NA	CASSLWPPETQYF	TGTGCCAGCAGCTTGTGGCCACCGGAGACCCAGTACTTC
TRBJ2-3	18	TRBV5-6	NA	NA	CASSLAYGTLTSTDTQYF	TGTGCCAGCAGCTTGGCCTACGGGACACTTACTAGCACAGATACGCAGTATTTT
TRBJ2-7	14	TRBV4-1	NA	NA	CASSQASNSYEQYF	TGCGCCAGCAGCCAAGCCAGTAATTCCTACGAGCAGTACTTC
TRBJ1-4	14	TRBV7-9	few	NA	CASSLKGTNEKLFF	TGTGCCAGCAGCTTAAAGGGGACTAATGAAAAACTGTTTTTT
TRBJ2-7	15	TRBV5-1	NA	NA	CASSLMGAQGYEQYF	TGCGCCAGCAGCTTGATGGGGGCCCAAGGCTACGAGCAGTACTTC
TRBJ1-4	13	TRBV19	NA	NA	CASSKAVNEKLFF	TGTGCCAGTAGTAAGGCCGTTAATGAAAAACTGTTTTTT
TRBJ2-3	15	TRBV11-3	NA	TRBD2	CASSPGLAVGDTQYF	TGTGCCAGCAGCCCTGGACTAGCTGTCGGGGATACGCAGTATTTT
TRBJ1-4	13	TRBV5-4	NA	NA	CASSLRGSEKLFF	TGTGCCAGCAGCCTCAGGGGATCTGAAAAACTGTTTTTT
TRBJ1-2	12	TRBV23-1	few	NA	CASRDRNYGYTF	TGCGCCAGCAGGGACAGAAACTATGGCTACACCTTC
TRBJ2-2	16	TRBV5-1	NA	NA	CASSLGPPRETGELFF	TGCGCCAGCAGCTTGGGTCCTCCCCGAGAGACCGGGGAGCTGTTTTTT
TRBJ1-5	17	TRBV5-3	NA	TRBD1	CARTAGSGQKFNQPQHF	TGTGCCAGAACGGCTGGGTCGGGACAGAAGTTCAATCAGCCCCAGCATTTT
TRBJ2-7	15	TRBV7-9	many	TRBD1	CASSEGQGARDEQYF	TGTGCCAGCAGCGAAGGACAGGGGGCGCGGGACGAGCAGTACTTC
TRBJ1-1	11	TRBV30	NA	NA	CAWSRSGEAFF	TGTGCCTGGAGCCGCAGCGGTGAAGCTTTCTTT
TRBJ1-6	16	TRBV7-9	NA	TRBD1	CASSSGQGSPNSPLHF	TGTGCCAGCAGCTCGGGACAGGGTAGCCCTAATTCACCCCTCCACTTT
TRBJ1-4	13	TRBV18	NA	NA	CASSRGTNEKLFF	TGTGCCAGCTCACGGGGAACTAATGAAAAACTGTTTTTT
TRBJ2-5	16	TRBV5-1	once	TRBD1	CASSLGDRGSEETQYF	TGCGCCAGCAGCTTGGGGGACAGGGGATCGGAGGAGACCCAGTACTTC